A single sample is the source of the 15 T cell receptor beta chains below, sequenced in a study of blood T cell repertoires in COVID-19. Assay used: immunoSEQ multiplex PCR; TCRdb lists only in-frame clones, some missing. The sample carries tens of thousands of clones, approximately 84% recorded once. Sequencing used peripheral blood. These receptors were taken from a man aged 40-50 years with COVID-19, enrolled during active disease.

The rearrangement uses TRBV12-3 or TRBV12-4 and TRBJ2-2; the D gene is possibly TRBD2 (6 bases). CDR3 length equals 13 residues. V shed 1 base and J shed 9 bases, with 9 bases lying between them. Here the CDR3 reads CASSLGGGRELFF. CDR3 bases: TGTGCCAGCAGTTTAGGGGGAGGTAGGGAGCTGTTTTTT.

This chain uses TRBV30 with TRBJ1-4; D perhaps matches TRBD1 (5 bases). From germline, CDR1 is GTSNPN and CDR2 SVGIG (reference sequence). V was shortened by 0 bases and J by 3 bases, with 14 bases between the two germline ends. CDR3 length: 16 amino acids. The CDR3 DNA reads as TGTGCCTGGAGTGTACCTGGGGTAGGGGCTAATGAAAAACTGTTTTTT. This encodes CAWSVPGVGANEKLFF.

J is TRBJ1-2 and V is TRBV7-8, with a weak D call TRBD1 (6 bases). This CDR3 has 13 amino acids. Trimming shortened V by 4 bases and J by 5 bases, and 11 bases separated the two germline ends. Germline V CDR1 and CDR2: SGHVS, FQNEAQ. CDR3 nucleotides: TGTGCCAGCAGCTCCACCGGGACATATGGCTACACCTTC. Encoded protein: CASSSTGTYGYTF.

This clone was picked up one time. The chain joins TRBV7-6 to TRBJ2-3; 10 nucleotides agree with TRBD2. The CDR3 is made up of 19 amino acids. Unmatched junction bases numbered 21, after V lost 3 bases and J lost 9 bases. Germline assignment: CDR1 SGHVS and CDR2 FNYEAQ. The CDR3 is CASSLFLAGGPSERRTQYF. Here the CDR3 DNA reads TGTGCCAGCAGCTTGTTTTTAGCGGGGGGCCCTTCCGAGAGACGGACGCAGTATTTT.

The genes are TRBV20-1 and TRBJ2-1; D gene uncertain. V was cut by 3 bases and J by 8 bases, with 17 bases left in between. Germline CDR1 reads DFQATT; CDR2 reads SNEGSKA (reference sequence). The CDR3 extends over 14 amino acids. In nucleotides, the CDR3 is TGCAGTGCTAGTCCCCCCACGGCTAGTTATGAGCAGTTCTTC. The encoded protein is CSASPPTASYEQFF.

The V call is TRBV29-1, the J call TRBJ1-2; no clear D. The V and J ends lost 2 bases and 2 bases respectively, with 3 bases between them. Germline CDR1 and CDR2: SQVTM and ANQGSEA. The CDR3 length is 11 residues. CDR3 amino acids: CSVEQNYGYTF. The CDR3 nucleotides are TGCAGCGTTGAACAGAACTATGGCTACACCTTC. Variable domain in full (rest from reference TRBV29-1 and TRBJ1-2): SAVISQKPSRDICQRGTSLTIQCQVDSQVTMMFWYRQQPGQSLTLIATANQGSEATYESGFVIDKFPISRPNLTFSTLTVSNMSPEDSSIYLCSVEQNYGYTFGSGTRLTVV.

The CDR3 nucleotides are TGTGCCAGCAGCGGGAGGCTCAATCAGCCCCAGCATTTT. It is translated as CASSGRLNQPQHF. The chain carries TRBV7-9 and TRBJ1-5, with no clear D. Trimming took 5 bases from V and 3 from J, leaving 8 bases between them. Germline CDR1 reads SEHNR; CDR2 reads FQNEAQ (reference sequence). This CDR3 contains 13 residues.

The rearrangement links TRBV29-1 to TRBJ2-4; 7 bases line up with TRBD2. The CDR3 runs to 13 residues. With 4 bases clipped from V and 7 bases from J, the junction kept 7 bases outside the gene matches. Germline V lookup: CDR1 SQVTM, CDR2 ANQGSEA. CDR3 sequence (DNA): TGCAGCGTTGGGGGCGCGGGGGAGAACATTCAGTACTTC. This encodes CSVGGAGENIQYF.

The chain employs TRBV5-1 and TRBJ2-6; the D is unclear. There are 16 residues in the CDR3. Deletions cut 4 bases from V and 0 bases from J, with 11 bases between. Germline loops: CDR1 SGHRS, CDR2 YFSETQ. The CDR3 sequence is CASSPRVGSGANVLTF. The CDR3 nucleotides are TGCGCCAGCAGCCCCCGGGTCGGCTCTGGGGCCAACGTCCTGACTTTC.

V usage is TRBV7-2 and J usage is TRBJ1-4; the D gene is possibly TRBD1 (6 bases). V lost 6 bases and J lost 6, with 14 bases in between. The germline V gene has CDR1 SGHTA and CDR2 FQGNSA. CDR3 length: 14 amino acids. The chain's CDR3 is CASRLQGGDEKLFF. Here the CDR3 DNA reads TGTGCCAGCAGGTTACAGGGAGGGGATGAAAAACTGTTTTTT. Variable domain in full (rest from reference TRBV7-2 and TRBJ1-4): GAGVSQSPSNKVTEKGKDVELRCDPISGHTALYWYRQSLGQGLEFLIYFQGNSAPDKSGLPSDRFSAERTGGSVSTLTIQRTQQEDSAVYLCASRLQGGDEKLFFGSGTQLSVL.

The genes are TRBV9 and TRBJ2-1, with D maybe TRBD2 (6 bases). CDR3 length: 14 amino acids. V lost 0 bases and J 3 bases, leaving 7 bases between the germline ends. Germline values: CDR1 SGDLS, CDR2 YYNGEE. For the CDR3, the DNA is TGTGCCAGCAGCGTAGGTAGCGGCTACAATGAGCAGTTCTTC. Residues: CASSVGSGYNEQFF. The full variable domain, with the rest looked up from reference TRBV9 and TRBJ2-1, is DSGVTQTPKHLITATGQRVTLRCSPRSGDLSVYWYQQSLDQGLQFLIQYYNGEERAKGNILERFSAQQFPDLHSELNLSSLELGDSALYFCASSVGSGYNEQFFGPGTRLTVL.

The chain combines TRBV5-1 with TRBJ2-5, with 10 bases fitting TRBD2. Germline V gives CDR1 SGHRS, CDR2 YFSETQ. V lost 4 bases, J lost 1 base, and 10 bases stayed unmatched. CDR3 size: 17 residues. In DNA form, the CDR3 reads TGCGCCAGCAGCCCCGGGGGTAGCGGGGGGCCCCAAGAGACCCAGTACTTC. Amino acids: CASSPGGSGGPQETQYF.

The genes are TRBV7-2 and TRBJ2-3; 7 bases match TRBD2. The V and J ends lost 3 bases and 3 bases, in that order; junction bases with no gene match: 6. The CDR3 totals 15 residues. Germline V gene sequence: CDR1 SGHTA, CDR2 FQGNSA. The DNA for the CDR3 is TGTGCCAGCAGCTTTGGACTAGACTATACAGATACGCAGTATTTT. Translated: CASSFGLDYTDTQYF. The entire variable domain, with the rest obtained from reference TRBV7-2 and TRBJ2-3, is as follows: GAGVSQSPSNKVTEKGKDVELRCDPISGHTALYWYRQSLGQGLEFLIYFQGNSAPDKSGLPSDRFSAERTGGSVSTLTIQRTQQEDSAVYLCASSFGLDYTDTQYFGPGTRLTVL.

The chain combines TRBV4-1 with TRBJ1-6; TRBD1 is a possible D gene (6 bases). The V end lost 9 bases, the J end lost 9 bases, and 9 bases lay between the germline ends. Germline V lookup: CDR1 MGHRA, CDR2 YSYEKL. The CDR3 runs to 11 residues. This chain's CDR3 is CASYRVSPLHF. CDR3 coding DNA: TGCGCCAGTTACAGGGTTTCACCCCTCCACTTT.

The chain joins TRBV6-5 to TRBJ2-6; D not certain. The V end was cut by 6 bases, the J end by 1 base, with 10 bases between. The CDR3 runs to 15 residues. Germline V gene sequence: CDR1 MNHEY, CDR2 SVGAGI. The CDR3 region is CASSSLRSGANVLTF. CDR3 DNA: TGTGCCAGCAGCTCCCTGAGGTCTGGGGCCAACGTCCTGACTTTC.